Detailed here is one T cell receptor beta chain. The data derive from a study of blood T cell repertoires in COVID-19. The overall study: Samples representing acute and convalescent COVID-19 were sourced from the United States, Italy and Spain. T cells, B-cell-depleted T cells, or PBMCs supplied cDNA or gDNA.

J gave up 8 bases and V 4 bases, and 6 bases lay outside the gene matches. The germline V gene has CDR1 MNHEY and CDR2 SMNVEV (reference sequence). The CDR3 runs to 13 residues. As originally analysed: Cell counts per sample came from amplifying reference gene primers. Repertoires were generated with immunoSEQ multiplex PCR, while TCRdb's copy carries only in-frame clones and drops some. The V and J calls and the clone size are those of that table, but D and trimming were determined from the DNA. The table lists about 330,000 clones, 75% to 85% of them singletons. This receptor was obtained from a human donor in a cohort sampled during active COVID-19. The sequencing input was peripheral blood. The chain recombines TRBV27 with TRBJ1-1, with 8 bases fitting TRBD1. The CDR3, as DNA: TGTGCCAGCAGTTCCCTCCGGGACAGGGAAGCTTTCTTT. Translated: CASSSLRDREAFF.